The TCR beta chain under discussion was sequenced for a study of regulatory T cells in long-lasting Graves disease. The time point here: newly diagnosed GD, antithyroid drugs for less than 3 months. There was RNA extracted from PBMCs, and the TCR library was made from it. The length of the CDR3 is 20 residues. Losses at the gene ends were 3 bases for V and 1 base for J; bases not matched to a gene: 18. CDR1 is SNHLY, CDR2 FYNNEI, per germline. This clonotype has a handful of counts. In building TCR beta libraries, iRepertoire HTBI primers were used together with Arm-PCR of CDR3 regions. Each CDR3 protein is one row after TCRdb ran MiXCR on the multiplex PCR reads. The data hold 350,000 to 500,000 distinct CDR3 sequences, with approximately 16% observed a single time. These data were likewise used in another study, on T cells in Graves' hyperthyroidism and ophthalmopathy.

The source material was peripheral blood mononuclear cells (PBMCs), sampled at new diagnosis, from a patient treated with antithyroid drugs. The clonotype was recovered from a young woman with Graves disease. The chain joins TRBV2 to TRBJ2-5; 9 positions match TRBD1. For the CDR3, the DNA is TGTGCCAGCAGTGAGTCCCGGGACAGGGTATTAAAAGGACGCCAAGAGACCCAGTACTTC. Translation gives CASSESRDRVLKGRQETQYF. Using reference TRBV2 and TRBJ2-5 for the parts outside the CDR3, the full variable domain is EPEVTQTPSHQVTQMGQEVILRCVPISNHLYFYWYRQILGQKVEFLVSFYNNEISEKSEIFDDQFSVERPDGSNFTLKIRSTKLEDSAMYFCASSESRDRVLKGRQETQYFGPGTRLLVL.